Following are 7 T cell receptor beta chains from one sample sequenced in a study of blood T cell repertoires in COVID-19. The table came from immunoSEQ multiplex PCR; TCRdb's copy has only in-frame clones and leaves some out. The table has 200,000 to 300,000 clones, around 85% seen once. The specimen sequenced was PBMCs or T cells enriched from blood (not recorded which). These receptors were collected from a woman between 45 and 65 years old with acute COVID-19.

The chain has TRBV5-1 and TRBJ1-3; D is uncertain. CDR1 and CDR2 from the germline V gene are SGHRS and YFSETQ. The CDR3 is 15 amino acids. The germline V and J ends were trimmed by 4 bases and 0 bases, with 11 bases remaining between them. The CDR3 loop is CASSLTRDSGNTIYF. CDR3 coding DNA: TGCGCCAGCAGCCTAACGAGGGACTCTGGAAACACCATATATTTT.

In DNA, the CDR3 is TGCGCCAGCAGCCAAGTAATGGGCCCGAACACTGAAGCTTTCTTT. Protein: CASSQVMGPNTEAFF. The rearrangement links TRBV4-3 to TRBJ1-1; D remains ambiguous. Germline CDR1 and CDR2: LGHNA and YSLEER. This CDR3 is built from 15 residues. The V and J ends lost 1 base and 1 base respectively, with 10 bases between them.

The V call is TRBV19, the J call TRBJ1-2, with TRBD1 matching 7 bases. The trim removed 3 bases at V and 6 bases at J, leaving 7 bases unmatched. The germline gives CDR1 LNHDA, CDR2 SQIVND (reference sequence). The CDR3 covers 14 residues. The CDR3 DNA reads as TGTGCCAGTAGTATCTACAGGGGAAGAGATGGCTACACCTTC. Its protein product is CASSIYRGRDGYTF.

The chain couples TRBV6-2 or TRBV6-3 to TRBJ2-7; D unclear. Germline CDR1 MNHEY, CDR2 SVGEGT. This CDR3 spans 11 amino acids. V lost 0 bases and J lost 6, with 3 bases in between. The CDR3 bases are TGTGCCAGCAGTTACTCGAGCGAGCAGTACTTC. Amino acid sequence: CASSYSSEQYF.

Comments on this clone: One junction end does not reproduce the germline sequence, and a read error may be involved. This chain connects TRBV5-1 to TRBJ1-1, with TRBD1 matching 7 bases. The CDR3 sequence is 15 residues long. Germline V gene sequence: CDR1 SGHRS, CDR2 YFSETQ. CDR3 sequence reads: CASSFATGLNTEAFF. CDR3 DNA: TGCGCCAGCAGCTTTGCGACAGGGTTGAATACTGAAGCTTTCTTT.

This clone came up once. J is TRBJ1-1 and V is TRBV5-4; D possibly corresponds to TRBD1 (5 bases). Per germline, CDR1 SGHNT and CDR2 YYREEE (reference sequence). V dropped 5 bases and J dropped 3 bases, with 17 bases sitting between them. CDR3 length equals 15 residues. The CDR3 nucleotides are TGTGCCAGCAGGGTTGCATCGGGGGTTCACACTGAAGCTTTCTTT. It translates to CASRVASGVHTEAFF.

This rearrangement joins TRBV6-1 to TRBJ1-5; 10 bases match TRBD1. V was pared by 2 bases and J by 3 bases, with 4 bases of the junction left unmatched. Germline assignment: CDR1 MNHNS and CDR2 SASEGT. This CDR3 has 16 residues. The CDR3 protein is CASSEQGTGVNQPQHF. The CDR3 DNA reads as TGTGCCAGCAGTGAACAGGGGACAGGGGTCAATCAGCCCCAGCATTTT.